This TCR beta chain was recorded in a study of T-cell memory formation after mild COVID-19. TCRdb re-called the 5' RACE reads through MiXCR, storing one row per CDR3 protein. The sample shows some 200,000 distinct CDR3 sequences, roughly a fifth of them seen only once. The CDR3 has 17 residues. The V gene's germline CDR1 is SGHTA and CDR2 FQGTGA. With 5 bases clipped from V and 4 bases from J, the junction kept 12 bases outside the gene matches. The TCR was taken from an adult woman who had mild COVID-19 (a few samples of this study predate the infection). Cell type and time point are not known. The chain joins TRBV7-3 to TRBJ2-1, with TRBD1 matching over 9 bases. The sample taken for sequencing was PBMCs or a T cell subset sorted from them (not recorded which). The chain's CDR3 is CASSPEHRDRVYNEQFF. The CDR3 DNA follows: TGTGCCAGCAGCCCCGAACACCGGGACAGGGTATACAATGAGCAGTTCTTC.